Below, 19 T cell receptor beta chains from the same sample are listed, as sequenced in a study of blood T cells in healthy people across ages. The use of a sample-barcoded 5' primer and a J-beta primer mix characterized a second PCR of roughly 6 to 11 cycles. TCRdb passed the 5' RACE reads through MiXCR, listing each CDR3 protein once. The sample includes over 1,500,000 distinct CDR3 sequences, 49% of them seen just once. Sequencing was carried out using blood. These receptors were taken from a woman aged 40-49 years in good health.

Details on this clonotype: Given a much more abundant clone one base away, this may be a read error. V gene TRBV5-6 combines with J gene TRBJ2-3; D is tentatively TRBD1 or TRBD2 (6 bases each). The CDR3 spans 15 residues. The V gene's germline CDR1 is SGHDT and CDR2 YYEEEE. Trimming shortened V by 4 bases and J by 0 bases, and 12 bases separated the two germline ends. The CDR3 protein is CASSRGTPSTDTQYF. Written as DNA, the CDR3 is TGTGCCAGCAGCCGCGGGACACCTAGCACAGATACGCAGTATTTT.

This sequence joins TRBV5-1 and TRBJ2-1; D gene unclear. Germline V gene sequence: CDR1 SGHRS, CDR2 YFSETQ. This CDR3 has 14 amino acids. V was shortened by 3 bases and J by 7 bases, with 14 bases between the two germline ends. CDR3 loop: CASSWGAMGNEQFF. CDR3 DNA: TGCGCCAGCAGCTGGGGTGCTATGGGGAATGAGCAGTTCTTC.

The chain has TRBV7-2 and TRBJ2-6; no firm D call. The CDR3 spans 17 residues. Germline CDR1 SGHTA, CDR2 FQGNSA. With 5 bases removed from V and 4 bases from J, the gap between germline ends came to 18 bases. CDR3 sequence reads: CASSLEPHPGGANVLTF. The DNA for the CDR3 is TGTGCCAGCAGCCTAGAGCCCCACCCAGGAGGGGCCAACGTCCTGACTTTC.

This clonotype was counted a few times. This chain joins TRBV4-1 and TRBJ2-5; D is possibly TRBD2 (5 bases). The CDR3 is 14 residues long. The ends were cut back, 5 bases at V and 5 bases at J, with 15 bases in the middle. The germline CDR1 and CDR2 sequences are MGHRA and YSYEKL. The CDR3 nucleotides are TGCGCCAGCAGCTCGGGAAATTTCATCGAGACCCAGTACTTC. Its protein product is CASSSGNFIETQYF.

The chain has TRBV5-6 and TRBJ2-3; D gene unclear. CDR3 length equals 12 residues. CDR1 and CDR2 from the germline V gene are SGHDT and YYEEEE. Trimming stripped 6 bases from V and 1 base from J, with 6 bases between. CDR3 nucleotides: TGTGCCAGCATCGATGGCACAGATACGCAGTATTTT. It translates to CASIDGTDTQYF.

This clonotype was observed a single time. The chain links TRBV4-1 to TRBJ2-1, with 9 bases that match TRBD2. The J call is uncertain, as TRBJ2-7 better fits the DNA end. Germline loops: CDR1 MGHRA, CDR2 YSYEKL. This CDR3 comprises 16 residues. The CDR3 reads CASSPVGLASYNEQYF. CDR3 sequence (DNA): TGCGCCAGCAGCCCTGTGGGACTAGCTTCCTACAATGAGCAGTACTTC.

The chain employs TRBV4-1 and TRBJ1-1; D gene uncertain. The CDR3 length is 14 residues. The ends were cut back, 3 bases at V and 1 base at J, with 9 bases in the middle. CDR1 is MGHRA, CDR2 YSYEKL, per germline. The CDR3 DNA reads as TGCGCCAGCAGCCACCCACACGGGAACACTGAAGCTTTCTTT. This sequence encodes CASSHPHGNTEAFF.

V usage is TRBV29-1 and J usage is TRBJ2-5, with D possibly being TRBD2 (5 bases). The germline V gene encodes CDR1 SQVTM and CDR2 ANQGSEA. The CDR3 spans 13 residues. Trimming took 3 bases from V and 11 from J, leaving 19 bases between them. The CDR3: CSVDLSDGNEQYF. The CDR3 DNA reads TGCAGCGTTGATCTTAGCGACGGCAATGAGCAGTACTTC.

The CDR3 loop is CSARDPRLAGGRDEQYF. CDR3 DNA sequence: TGCAGTGCTAGAGATCCGCGGCTAGCGGGGGGACGAGACGAGCAGTACTTC. The V and J genes are TRBV20-1 and TRBJ2-7; 11 bases match TRBD2. The length of the CDR3 is 17 residues. Unmatched junction bases numbered 12, after V lost 0 bases and J lost 5 bases. The germline gives CDR1 DFQATT, CDR2 SNEGSKA (reference sequence).

This rearrangement joins TRBV12-3 or TRBV12-4 to TRBJ1-2; 8 bases fit TRBD1. J lost 8 bases, V lost 5 bases, and 7 bases had no gene match. CDR3 size: 13 residues. The CDR3 reads CASSTQGARGYTF. The CDR3 nucleotides read TGTGCCAGCAGTACTCAGGGGGCGCGGGGCTACACCTTC.

This clonotype was detected ten times or more. The chain couples TRBV7-2 to TRBJ2-3; D might be TRBD2 (5 bases). V was cut by 4 bases and J by 6 bases, with 11 bases left in between. The CDR3 loop spans 13 amino acids. CDR1 is SGHTA, CDR2 FQGNSA, per germline. CDR3 loop: CASSWKRVDTQYF. CDR3 bases: TGTGCCAGCAGCTGGAAGAGGGTGGATACGCAGTATTTT.

The CDR3 coding sequence is TGTGCCAGCAGCTTAGCGCAGGGGACAGGGGGCGATGGCTACACCTTC. Translated: CASSLAQGTGGDGYTF. This chain links TRBV7-9 with TRBJ1-2; TRBD1 aligns across 12 bases. The length of the CDR3 is 16 residues. V shed 0 bases, J shed 6 bases, and the junction held 5 bases outside the gene matches. In germline, CDR1 is SEHNR, CDR2 FQNEAQ (reference sequence).

This chain connects TRBV7-2 to TRBJ1-2, with a tentative D call TRBD1 (6 bases). With 1 base removed from V and 4 bases from J, the gap between germline ends came to 16 bases. This CDR3 is built from 16 residues. Germline lookup yields CDR1 SGHTA and CDR2 FQGNSA. The CDR3: CASSLGTTGRSYGYTF. In DNA form, the CDR3 reads TGTGCCAGCAGCTTAGGGACCACAGGGCGCAGCTATGGCTACACCTTC. The full variable domain, with the rest looked up from reference TRBV7-2 and TRBJ1-2, is GAGVSQSPSNKVTEKGKDVELRCDPISGHTALYWYRQSLGQGLEFLIYFQGNSAPDKSGLPSDRFSAERTGGSVSTLTIQRTQQEDSAVYLCASSLGTTGRSYGYTFGSGTRLTVV.

The chain has TRBV5-1 and TRBJ1-1; D is possibly TRBD1 (6 bases). The V gene's germline CDR1 is SGHRS and CDR2 YFSETQ. The CDR3 spans 15 residues. Trimming took 1 base from V and 3 from J, leaving 13 bases between them. The CDR3 DNA sequence: TGCGCCAGCAGCTTGAACCATGGGGGGCACACTGAAGCTTTCTTT. It encodes CASSLNHGGHTEAFF.

This clonotype was observed a handful of times. V gene TRBV7-9 combines with J gene TRBJ2-1; 13 positions agree with TRBD2. V lost 8 bases, J lost 9 bases, and 10 bases stayed unmatched. The CDR3 has 15 residues. The germline V gene has CDR1 SEHNR and CDR2 FQNEAQ (reference sequence). The CDR3 sequence: CASAEGLAGLSEQFF. The CDR3 region has the DNA TGTGCCAGCGCGGAGGGACTAGCGGGACTCAGTGAGCAGTTCTTC.

This clonotype was detected many times. V usage is TRBV6-5 and J usage is TRBJ2-5; perhaps TRBD1 as D (6 bases). Per germline, CDR1 MNHEY and CDR2 SVGAGI. The V gene lost 8 bases and the J gene lost 5 bases, with 15 bases spanning the gap. The CDR3 totals 13 residues. The CDR3 sequence: CASGSWTVETQYF. The CDR3 region has the DNA TGTGCCAGCGGGTCCTGGACAGTGGAGACCCAGTACTTC.

In its sample, this clonotype was seen once. The V gene is TRBV5-1, the J gene TRBJ2-1; D is possibly TRBD2 (6 bases). Trimming removed 2 bases from V and 4 bases from J, with 10 bases in between. CDR3 length equals 14 residues. From germline, CDR1 is SGHRS and CDR2 YFSETQ. The chain's CDR3 is CASSFAAGYNEQFF. As DNA, the CDR3 is TGCGCCAGCAGCTTCGCGGCGGGGTACAATGAGCAGTTCTTC.

This sequence joins TRBV20-1 and TRBJ1-5, with D unresolved. CDR1 and CDR2 (germline): DFQATT, SNEGSKA (reference sequence). The germline V and J ends were trimmed by 0 bases and 7 bases, with 10 bases remaining between them. CDR3 length equals 13 residues. CDR3 DNA: TGCAGTGCTAGAGATGCACAGCTGCAGCCCCAGCATTTT. Protein product: CSARDAQLQPQHF.

The table lists this clonotype with a few counts. The gene calls are TRBV25-1 and TRBJ2-7, with no clear D. Trimming removed 2 bases at V and 1 base at J, with 6 bases between. Germline CDR1 and CDR2: MGHDK and SYGVNS. This CDR3 spans 13 amino acids. DNA for the CDR3: TGTGCCAGCAGTGAACAGAGTTCCTACGAGCAGTACTTC. Translating gives CASSEQSSYEQYF.